This TCR beta chain was sequenced during a study of blood T cell repertoires in COVID-19 (dated by TCRdb to about 2020). Background for the entire study: Collaborator samples came from the United States, Italy and Spain and covered acute and convalescent phases of COVID-19. Sample metadata almost always included a de-identified subject ID, COVID-19 status, age in years and sex. Where available, HLA class I and class II types were taken from metadata supplied by the sample provider and were not determined by assay-based typing. The material from the prospective study consisted of cDNA or gDNA derived from T cells, B-cell-depleted T cells, or PBMCs. Deeply sampled blood TCRbeta repertoires from subjects exposed to, actively infected with, or recovered from COVID-19 were included in the dataset. The samples were drawn from the first 160 participants of the ongoing ImmuneRACE study and from 950 to 1,500 subjects provided by 6 global collaborators. A freely available public database, intended as a resource for researchers studying the immune response to SARS-CoV-2, is where the repertoires were released. Beyond this particular receptor, the publication reports: How much clinical and demographic metadata was included differed by source and by participant, and the metadata was provided uncurated.

This clone was recorded only once. Its antigen is unknown. Per-base quality was not reported, and no clone a single base away is much larger than it. Collaborating institutions collected whole blood in K2EDTA tubes following their own protocols. Collaborator samples were shipped for TCRbeta analysis as frozen whole blood, isolated PBMCs, or DNA extracted from either sample type. CDR1 is given as MDHEN and CDR2 as SYDVKM, both from the germline V gene. V is shortened by 2 bases, J by 0 bases, and the region joining them spans 14 bases. From its cysteine to its phenylalanine, the CDR3 spans 17 amino acids. The only DNA kept is the CDR3, 51 bases in frame from the first base. The immunoSEQ Assay, a bias-controlled multiplex PCR, was used to amplify TCRbeta CDR3 regions from genomic DNA. The authors' pipeline ran thus. The number of nucleated cells in each sample was estimated by amplification of reference gene primers within the assay. To quantify the absolute abundance of each unique TCRbeta CDR3 rearrangement, sequence reads were collapsed and filtered. For each sample, productive Simpson clonality was calculated as the square root of Simpson's diversity index across productive rearrangements. TCRdb took this table from immuneACCESS and kept in-frame rearrangements with V and J called. Such tables lack part of the clones; where checked against another copy, unresolved V genes explain under half of the gap, and the rest is unexplained. Clone size and the V and J calls come from that table; the DNA yielded D and trimming. The sample data list 55,000 or so clones, and approximately 89% of these were observed just once. Under 8% of the sample rests with the top ten.

Recombination linked TRBV28 to TRBJ2-4; possibly the D gene is TRBD2, per 5 matching bases. The clonotype was recovered from a man aged 55-75 years with active or convalescent COVID-19. Material for sequencing was peripheral blood. The CDR3 has the sequence CASSLGLYRLAKNIQYF. The DNA reads TGTGCCAGCAGTTTAGGACTTTACCGTCTAGCCAAAAACATTCAGTACTTC.